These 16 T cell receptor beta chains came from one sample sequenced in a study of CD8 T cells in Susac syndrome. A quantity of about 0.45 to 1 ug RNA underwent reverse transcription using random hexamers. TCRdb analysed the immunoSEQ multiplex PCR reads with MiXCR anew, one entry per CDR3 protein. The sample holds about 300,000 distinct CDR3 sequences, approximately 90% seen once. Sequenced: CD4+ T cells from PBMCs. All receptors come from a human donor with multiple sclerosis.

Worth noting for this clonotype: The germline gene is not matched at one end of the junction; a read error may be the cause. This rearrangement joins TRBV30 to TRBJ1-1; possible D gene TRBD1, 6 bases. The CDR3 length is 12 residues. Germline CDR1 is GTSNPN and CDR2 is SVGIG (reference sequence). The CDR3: CAWDTGNPEAFF. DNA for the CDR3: TGTGCCTGGGATACAGGGAACCCTGAAGCTTTCTTT.

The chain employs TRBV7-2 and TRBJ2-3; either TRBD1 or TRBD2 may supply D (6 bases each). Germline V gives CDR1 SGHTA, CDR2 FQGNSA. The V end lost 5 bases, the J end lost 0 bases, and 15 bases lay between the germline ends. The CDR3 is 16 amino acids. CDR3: CASSRGPDPSTDTQYF. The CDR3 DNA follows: TGTGCCAGCAGCCGGGGGCCGGATCCTAGCACAGATACGCAGTATTTT. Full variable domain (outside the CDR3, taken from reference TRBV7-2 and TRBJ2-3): GAGVSQSPSNKVTEKGKDVELRCDPISGHTALYWYRQSLGQGLEFLIYFQGNSAPDKSGLPSDRFSAERTGGSVSTLTIQRTQQEDSAVYLCASSRGPDPSTDTQYFGPGTRLTVL.

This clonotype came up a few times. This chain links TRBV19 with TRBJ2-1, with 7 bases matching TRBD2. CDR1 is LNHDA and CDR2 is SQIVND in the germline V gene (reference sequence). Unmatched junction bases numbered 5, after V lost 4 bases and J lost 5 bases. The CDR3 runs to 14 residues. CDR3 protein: CASSRFRGDNEQFF. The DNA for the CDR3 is TGTGCCAGTAGTAGGTTCCGGGGGGACAATGAGCAGTTCTTC.

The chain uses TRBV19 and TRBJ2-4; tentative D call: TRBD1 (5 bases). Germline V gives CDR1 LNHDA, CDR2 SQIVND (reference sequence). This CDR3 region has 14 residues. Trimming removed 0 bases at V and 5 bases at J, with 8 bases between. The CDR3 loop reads CASSIDQGENIQYF. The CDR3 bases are TGTGCCAGTAGTATAGATCAGGGTGAAAACATTCAGTACTTC.

The CDR3 DNA sequence: TGTGCCAGCAGGGGGGGAACAGCCTACGAGCAGTACTTC. Translated, it gives CASRGGTAYEQYF. The chain couples TRBV2 to TRBJ2-7; D may be TRBD2 (6 bases). CDR1 and CDR2 from the germline V gene are SNHLY and FYNNEI. V was trimmed by 6 bases and J by 2 bases, leaving 11 bases between them. The CDR3 runs 13 residues.

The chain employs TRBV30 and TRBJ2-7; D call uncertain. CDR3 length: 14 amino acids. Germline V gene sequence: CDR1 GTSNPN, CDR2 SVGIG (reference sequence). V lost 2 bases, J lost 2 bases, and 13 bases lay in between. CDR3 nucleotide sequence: TGTGCCTGGAGTTCGACTGGTTTAACCTACGAGCAGTACTTC. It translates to CAWSSTGLTYEQYF.

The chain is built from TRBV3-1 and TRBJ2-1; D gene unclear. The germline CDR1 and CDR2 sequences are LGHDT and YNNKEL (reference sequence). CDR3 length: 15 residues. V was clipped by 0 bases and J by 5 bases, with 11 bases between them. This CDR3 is CASSQDTGAHNEQFF. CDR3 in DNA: TGTGCCAGCAGCCAAGATACGGGCGCTCACAATGAGCAGTTCTTC.

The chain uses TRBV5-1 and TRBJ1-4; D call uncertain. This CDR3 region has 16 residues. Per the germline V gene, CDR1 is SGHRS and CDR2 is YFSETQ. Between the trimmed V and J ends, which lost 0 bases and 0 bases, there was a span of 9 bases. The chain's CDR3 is CASSLAVGSTNEKLFF. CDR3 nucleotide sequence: TGCGCCAGCAGCTTGGCGGTAGGATCAACTAATGAAAAACTGTTTTTT.

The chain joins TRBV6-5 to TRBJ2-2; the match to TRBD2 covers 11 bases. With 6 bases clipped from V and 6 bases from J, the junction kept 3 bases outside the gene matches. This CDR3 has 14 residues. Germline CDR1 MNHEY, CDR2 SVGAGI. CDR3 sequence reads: CASRKGLAAGELFF. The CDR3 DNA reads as TGTGCCAGCAGAAAGGGACTAGCGGCCGGGGAGCTGTTTTTT.

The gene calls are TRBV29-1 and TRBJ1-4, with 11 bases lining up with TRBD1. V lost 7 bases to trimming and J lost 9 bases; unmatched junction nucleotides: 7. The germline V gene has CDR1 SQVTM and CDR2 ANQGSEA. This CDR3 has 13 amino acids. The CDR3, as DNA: TGCAGCGCCCAGGACAGGGGGCTAAAAAAACTGTTTTTT. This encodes CSAQDRGLKKLFF.

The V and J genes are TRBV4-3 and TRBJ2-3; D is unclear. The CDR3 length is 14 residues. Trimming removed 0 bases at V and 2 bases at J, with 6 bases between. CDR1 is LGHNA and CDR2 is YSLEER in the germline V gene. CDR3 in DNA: TGCGCCAGCAGCCAAGATACGTACACAGATACGCAGTATTTT. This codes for CASSQDTYTDTQYF.

The CDR3 loop is CATVSREGGAYNEQFF. The CDR3 nucleotides are TGTGCCACCGTTTCCCGGGAGGGAGGGGCCTACAATGAGCAGTTCTTC. V and J are TRBV27 and TRBJ2-1; TRBD2 matches 8 bases. The V segment lost 10 bases and the J segment 2 bases; nucleotides outside the gene matches: 13. Germline CDR1 reads MNHEY; CDR2 reads SMNVEV (reference sequence). This CDR3 spans 16 amino acids.

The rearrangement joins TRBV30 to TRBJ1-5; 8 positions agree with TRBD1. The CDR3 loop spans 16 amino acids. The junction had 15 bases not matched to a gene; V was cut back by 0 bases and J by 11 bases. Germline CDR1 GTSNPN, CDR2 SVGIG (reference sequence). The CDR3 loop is CAWSVHVAGGPVAQHF. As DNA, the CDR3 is TGTGCCTGGAGTGTACATGTTGCAGGGGGCCCCGTGGCCCAGCATTTT.

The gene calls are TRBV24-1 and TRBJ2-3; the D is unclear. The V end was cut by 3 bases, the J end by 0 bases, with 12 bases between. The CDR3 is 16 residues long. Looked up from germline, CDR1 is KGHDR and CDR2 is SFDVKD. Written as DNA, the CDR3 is TGTGCCACCAGTGATCGGGCCTTTCCGAGCACAGATACGCAGTATTTT. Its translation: CATSDRAFPSTDTQYF.

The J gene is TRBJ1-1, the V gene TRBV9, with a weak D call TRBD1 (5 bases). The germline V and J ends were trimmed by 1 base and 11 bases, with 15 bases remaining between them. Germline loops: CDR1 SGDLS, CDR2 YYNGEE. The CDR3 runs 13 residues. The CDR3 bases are TGTGCCAGCAGCGTATCCCTAGCAGGGAAGGCTTTCTTT. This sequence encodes CASSVSLAGKAFF.

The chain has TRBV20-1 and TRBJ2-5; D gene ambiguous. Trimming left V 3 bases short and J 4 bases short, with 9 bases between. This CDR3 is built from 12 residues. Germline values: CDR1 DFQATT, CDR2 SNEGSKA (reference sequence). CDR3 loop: CSARSVSETQYF. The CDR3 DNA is TGCAGTGCTAGGTCCGTATCAGAGACCCAGTACTTC.